This T cell receptor (beta chain) was documented in a study of blood T cell repertoires in COVID-19 (dated by TCRdb to about 2020). General notes on the study: Collaborator samples came from the United States, Italy and Spain and covered acute and convalescent phases of COVID-19. The prospective study material was composed of cDNA or gDNA derived from T cells, B-cell-depleted T cells, or PBMCs. The dataset comprised deeply sampled blood TCRbeta repertoires from subjects exposed to, actively infected with, or recovered from COVID-19. The repertoires were released in a freely available public database intended as a resource for research on the immune response to SARS-CoV-2. Samples came from the ongoing ImmuneRACE study (first 160 participants) plus 1,254 subjects from 6 global collaborators. The sample metadata nearly always contained a de-identified subject ID, COVID-19 status, age in years and sex. HLA class I and class II types, where available, came from metadata supplied by the sample provider rather than from assay-based typing. The full study reports these points: How much clinical and demographic metadata was included differed by source and by participant, and the metadata was provided uncurated.

In regard to this clone: The antigen it binds to is not known. No base qualities exist here, and no much larger clone lies one base off it.

TCRbeta CDR3 regions were amplified from genomic DNA using the immunoSEQ Assay, a bias-controlled multiplex PCR. The authors' analysis ran thus. Nucleated cell counts per sample were estimated from amplification of reference gene primers within the assay. To quantify the absolute abundance of each unique TCRbeta CDR3 rearrangement, sequence reads were collapsed and filtered. For each sample, productive Simpson clonality was calculated as the square root of Simpson's diversity index over productive rearrangements. TCRdb took this table from immuneACCESS and kept in-frame rearrangements with V and J called. Such tables lack part of the clones; where checked against another copy, unresolved V genes explain under half of the gap, and the rest is unexplained. V and J calls and clone size are those listed in that table; D and trimming were worked out from the DNA. This sample lists around 250,000 clones; around nine tenths were detected once. Jointly, the top ten make up about 10% of the sample.

Whole blood was collected in K2EDTA tubes by collaborating institutions according to the institutions' own protocols. Collaborator samples were shipped for TCRbeta analysis as frozen whole blood, isolated PBMCs, or DNA extracted from either sample type. What was sequenced was peripheral blood. The sequence came from a man aged 35 to 55 with active or convalescent COVID-19.

Read as DNA, the sequence is TGTGCCAGTATAACAGGAGCTGACGGCTATGGCTACACCTTC. The encoded protein is CASITGADGYGYTF. This receptor chain uses TRBV19 and TRBJ1-2, and possibly TRBD1, on 5 matching bases. CDR1 LNHDA and CDR2 SQIVND are derived from the germline V gene (reference sequence). The CDR3 contains 14 residues, cysteine and phenylalanine counted. Just the 42-base CDR3 DNA is kept, in frame starting at base 1. V is clipped by 7 bases and J by 4 bases, and the sequence between their germline boundaries is 16 bases long.